The entry below gives a single T cell receptor beta chain sequence along with its context. The data derive from a study of blood T cell repertoires in COVID-19. Study as a whole: T cells, B-cell-depleted T cells, or PBMCs supplied cDNA or gDNA.

In the original processing: Reference gene primer amplification in the assay estimated nucleated cell counts. Data came from immunoSEQ multiplex PCR; TCRdb stores just in-frame clones and leaves some out. V and J calls and clone size come straight from that table; D and trimming were deduced from the DNA. This repertoire shows some 520,000 clones, roughly 89% found once; its top ten account for roughly 1%. The trim removed 5 bases at V and 9 bases at J, leaving 12 bases unmatched. This CDR3 contains 16 residues. Per germline, CDR1 SGHNT and CDR2 YENEEA. The Seattle patients joined while their infection was active and were tracked longitudinally afterward.

This chain links TRBV11-3 with TRBJ2-1, with 11 bases fitting TRBD2. The source of this sequence is a man aged 18 to 35 with COVID-19, enrolled during active disease. Sequenced material: peripheral blood. In DNA form, the CDR3 reads TGTGCCAGCAGCCCCGGACTAGCGGGTCGGGGGGGTGAGCAGTTCTTC. This encodes CASSPGLAGRGGEQFF.